This T cell receptor beta chain was found in a study of PD-L1 blockade in urothelial cancer. Study summary: Patients went on atezolizumab in the mid-2010s, receiving 1,200 mg intravenously every 3 weeks. Patients' prior chemotherapy regimens numbered 0 to 3. Median blood clonality was about 0.081, with about 80,000 unique TCRs.

The CDR3 is 15 residues long. V was pared by 5 bases and J by 7 bases, with 22 bases between. Germline CDR1 is SGHRS and CDR2 is YFSETQ. This table comes from immunoSEQ multiplex PCR, and its TCRdb copy is limited to in-frame clones, with some not included. Of fewer than 40,000 clones in the sample, 75% to 95% are singletons; the top ten hold more than 6.5%. This chain links TRBV5-1 with TRBJ2-7, with a weak D call TRBD2 (7 bases). Specimen: PBMCs, collected around atezolizumab (anti-PD-L1) treatment. The TCR sequence derives from a man between 70 and 80 years old with urothelial cancer. CDR3 DNA: TGCGCCAGCAGACCGTACGGGGGGCAACTTGGGGAGCAGTACTTC. This sequence encodes CASRPYGGQLGEQYF.